The 5 T cell receptor beta chains presented below share a single source sample, sequenced in a study of control samples from healthy donors and cancer patients. Sequencing used immunoSEQ multiplex PCR; TCRdb keeps in-frame clones, though not all of them. In the table there are about 52,000 clones, 95% of which are singletons. The source material was blood. Every receptor here comes from a man aged 30-40 years in good health.

The CDR3 bases are TGTGCCAGCAGCCTCTCCTCAGCGGGAGGGGTGGAGACCCAGTACTTC. Protein sequence: CASSLSSAGGVETQYF. The chain uses TRBV11-3 and TRBJ2-5; TRBD2 matches at 10 bases. With V trimmed by 5 bases and J by 5 bases, 11 bases remained unmatched. CDR3 length: 16 residues. Germline loops: CDR1 SGHNT, CDR2 YENEEA.

The chain combines TRBV5-4 with TRBJ1-1, with D possibly being TRBD1 (5 bases). CDR1 is SGHNT and CDR2 is YYREEE in the germline V gene (reference sequence). The CDR3 totals 12 residues. Trimming shortened V by 0 bases and J by 7 bases, and 7 bases separated the two germline ends. The CDR3 DNA reads TGTGCCAGCAGCTTGGAGAGGGGTGAAGCTTTCTTT. Its translation is CASSLERGEAFF.

This clone was counted once. J is TRBJ1-5 and V is TRBV18; D may be TRBD1 (5 bases). V lost 6 bases, J lost 6 bases, and 12 bases lay in between. This CDR3 has 13 residues. Germline lookup yields CDR1 KGHSH and CDR2 LQKENI. The CDR3 DNA follows: TGTGCCAGCTCCGGGGAGGGGTTTCAGCCCCAGCATTTT. Its protein is CASSGEGFQPQHF.

V and J are TRBV9 and TRBJ2-1; D is possibly TRBD2 (6 bases). Trimming cost V 0 bases and J 3 bases, with 25 bases left between them. Germline values: CDR1 SGDLS, CDR2 YYNGEE. CDR3 length: 20 amino acids. The CDR3 DNA reads TGTGCCAGCAGCGTAGCTACCTTTTCAGGGAGGAGCTTTGGCTACAATGAGCAGTTCTTC. It translates to CASSVATFSGRSFGYNEQFF.

The chain recombines TRBV27 with TRBJ1-3; TRBD1 matches 7 bases. CDR3 size: 18 residues. The junction had 13 bases not matched to a gene; V was cut back by 5 bases and J by 0 bases. Germline loops: CDR1 MNHEY, CDR2 SMNVEV (reference sequence). CDR3 region: CASSPLPGTAISGNTIYF. The CDR3 coding sequence is TGTGCCAGCAGTCCTTTACCCGGGACAGCTATCTCTGGAAACACCATATATTTT.